This entry is about one T cell receptor (beta chain). This sample stems from a study of cytomegalovirus exposure and HLA in healthy donors. Donors had nominal health at sampling but likely had unrecorded immune exposures. PCR employed 60 Vbeta and 13 Jbeta primers. The assay was immunoSEQ multiplex PCR, and TCRdb's table has in-frame clones only and misses some. The sample has roughly 130,000 clones; roughly two thirds are singletons. The CDR3 length is 16 residues. The V end was cut by 2 bases, the J end by 4 bases, with 14 bases between. The germline V gene has CDR1 MNHEY and CDR2 SVGAGI. The sequence was obtained from a man aged 25 to 45 in good health and CMV-seropositive. The specimen was PBMCs. The chain is built from TRBV6-5 and TRBJ2-2; weak D call: TRBD2 (5 bases). The CDR3 protein is CASSYVRSGTTGELFF. DNA for the CDR3: TGTGCCAGCAGTTACGTTCGGAGCGGAACCACCGGGGAGCTGTTTTTT.